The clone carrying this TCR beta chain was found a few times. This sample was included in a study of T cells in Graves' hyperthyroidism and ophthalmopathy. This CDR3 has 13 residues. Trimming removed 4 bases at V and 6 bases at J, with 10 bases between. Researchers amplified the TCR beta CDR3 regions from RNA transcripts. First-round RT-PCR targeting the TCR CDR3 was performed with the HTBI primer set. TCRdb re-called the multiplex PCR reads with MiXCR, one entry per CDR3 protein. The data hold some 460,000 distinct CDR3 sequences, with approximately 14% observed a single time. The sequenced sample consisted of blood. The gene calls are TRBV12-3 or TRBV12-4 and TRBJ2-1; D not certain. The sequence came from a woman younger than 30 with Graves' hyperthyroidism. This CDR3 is CASSSRSPNEQFF. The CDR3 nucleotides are TGTGCCAGCAGTTCCCGATCTCCCAATGAGCAGTTCTTC.